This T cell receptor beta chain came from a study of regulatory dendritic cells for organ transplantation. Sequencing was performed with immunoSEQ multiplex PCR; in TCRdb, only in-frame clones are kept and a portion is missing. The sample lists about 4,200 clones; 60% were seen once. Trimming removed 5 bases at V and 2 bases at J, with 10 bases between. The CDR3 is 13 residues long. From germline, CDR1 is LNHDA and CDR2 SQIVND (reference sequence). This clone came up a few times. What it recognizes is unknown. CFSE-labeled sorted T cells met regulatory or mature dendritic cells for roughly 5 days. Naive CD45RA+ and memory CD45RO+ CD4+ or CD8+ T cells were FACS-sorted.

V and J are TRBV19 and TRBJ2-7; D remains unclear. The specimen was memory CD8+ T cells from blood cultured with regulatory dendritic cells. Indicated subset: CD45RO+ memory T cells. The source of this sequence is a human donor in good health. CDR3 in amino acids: CASSWRLAYEQYF. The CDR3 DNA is TGTGCCAGTAGTTGGCGGTTAGCCTACGAGCAGTACTTC.